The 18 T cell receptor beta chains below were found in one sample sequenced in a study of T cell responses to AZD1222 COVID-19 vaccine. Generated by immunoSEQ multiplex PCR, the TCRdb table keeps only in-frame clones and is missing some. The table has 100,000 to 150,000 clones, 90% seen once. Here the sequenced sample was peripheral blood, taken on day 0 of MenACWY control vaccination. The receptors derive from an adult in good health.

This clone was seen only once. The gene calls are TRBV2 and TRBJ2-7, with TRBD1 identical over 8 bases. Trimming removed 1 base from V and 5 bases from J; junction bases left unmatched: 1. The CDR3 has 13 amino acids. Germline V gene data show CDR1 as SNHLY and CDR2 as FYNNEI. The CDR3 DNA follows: TGTGCCAGCAGTGAAGGGACAGGGAACGAGCAGTACTTC. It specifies CASSEGTGNEQYF.

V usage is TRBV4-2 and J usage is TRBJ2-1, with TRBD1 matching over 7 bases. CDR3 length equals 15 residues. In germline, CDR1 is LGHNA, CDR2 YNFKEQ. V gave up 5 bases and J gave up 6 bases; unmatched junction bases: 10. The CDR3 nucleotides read TGTGCCAGCAGCTTAACCCGGGACAGTTTCAATGAGCAGTTCTTC. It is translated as CASSLTRDSFNEQFF.

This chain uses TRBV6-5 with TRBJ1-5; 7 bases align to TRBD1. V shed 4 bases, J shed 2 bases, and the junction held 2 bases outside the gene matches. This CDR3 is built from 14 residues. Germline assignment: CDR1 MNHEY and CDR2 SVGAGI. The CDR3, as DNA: TGTGCCAGCAGTTTCACAGGGGGCAATCAGCCCCAGCATTTT. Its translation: CASSFTGGNQPQHF.

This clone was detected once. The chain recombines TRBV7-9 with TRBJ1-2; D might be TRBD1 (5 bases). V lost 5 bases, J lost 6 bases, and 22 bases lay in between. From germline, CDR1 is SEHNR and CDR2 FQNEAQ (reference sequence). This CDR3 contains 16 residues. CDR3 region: CASSKPVQAVFNGYTF. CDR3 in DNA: TGTGCCAGCAGCAAACCTGTACAGGCCGTGTTCAATGGCTACACCTTC. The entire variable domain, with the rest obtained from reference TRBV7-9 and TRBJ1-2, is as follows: DTGVSQNPRHKITKRGQNVTFRCDPISEHNRLYWYRQTLGQGPEFLTYFQNEAQLEKSRLLSDRFSAERPKGSFSTLEIQRTEQGDSAMYLCASSKPVQAVFNGYTFGSGTRLTVV.

The CDR3 loop reads CASSFRGRSDEQFF. The DNA of the CDR3 is TGTGCCAGCAGCTTCCGCGGGAGGAGCGATGAGCAGTTCTTC. J is TRBJ2-1 and V is TRBV7-9, with 8 bases aligning to TRBD2. Germline values: CDR1 SEHNR, CDR2 FQNEAQ (reference sequence). This CDR3 contains 14 residues. V lost 3 bases and J lost 8; bases outside the gene matches: 6.

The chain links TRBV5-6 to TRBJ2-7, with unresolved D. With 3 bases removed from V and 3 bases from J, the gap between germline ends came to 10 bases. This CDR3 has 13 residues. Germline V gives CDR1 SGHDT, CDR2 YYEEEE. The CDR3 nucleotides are TGTGCCAGCAGCTCCCCGTCGCACTACGAGCAGTACGTC. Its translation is CASSSPSHYEQYV.

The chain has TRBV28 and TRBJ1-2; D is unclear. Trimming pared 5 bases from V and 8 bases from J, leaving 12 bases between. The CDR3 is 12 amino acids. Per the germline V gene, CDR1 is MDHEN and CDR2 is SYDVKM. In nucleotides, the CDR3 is TGTGCCAGCAGTCGATCTACGGGAGGCTACACCTTC. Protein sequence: CASSRSTGGYTF.

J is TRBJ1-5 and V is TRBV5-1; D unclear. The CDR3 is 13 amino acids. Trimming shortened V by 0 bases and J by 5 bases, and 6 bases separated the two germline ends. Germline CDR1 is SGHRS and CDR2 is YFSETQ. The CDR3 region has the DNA TGCGCCAGCAGCTTGGCAATGGATCAGCCCCAGCATTTT. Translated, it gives CASSLAMDQPQHF.

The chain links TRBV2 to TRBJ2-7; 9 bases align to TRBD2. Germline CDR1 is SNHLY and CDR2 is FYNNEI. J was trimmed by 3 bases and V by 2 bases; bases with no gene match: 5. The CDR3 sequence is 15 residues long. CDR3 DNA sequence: TGTGCCAGCAGTGAACTAGCGGGAACACTCTACGAGCAGTACTTC. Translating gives CASSELAGTLYEQYF. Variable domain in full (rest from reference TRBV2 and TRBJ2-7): EPEVTQTPSHQVTQMGQEVILRCVPISNHLYFYWYRQILGQKVEFLVSFYNNEISEKSEIFDDQFSVERPDGSNFTLKIRSTKLEDSAMYFCASSELAGTLYEQYFGPGTRLTVT.

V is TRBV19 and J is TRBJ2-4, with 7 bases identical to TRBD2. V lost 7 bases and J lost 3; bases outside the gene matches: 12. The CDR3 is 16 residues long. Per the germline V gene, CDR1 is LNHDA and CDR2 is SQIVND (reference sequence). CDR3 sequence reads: CASTTREDGRKNIQYF. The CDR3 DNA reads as TGTGCCAGTACGACCCGGGAGGACGGCCGCAAAAACATTCAGTACTTC.

The CDR3 here is CASSWGSTDTQYF. CDR3 nucleotide sequence: TGCGCCAGCAGCTGGGGATCCACAGATACGCAGTATTTT. The genes are TRBV5-1 and TRBJ2-3; no clear D. V gave up 3 bases and J gave up 2 bases, with 7 bases separating them. Germline CDR1 is SGHRS and CDR2 is YFSETQ. The CDR3 runs to 13 residues.

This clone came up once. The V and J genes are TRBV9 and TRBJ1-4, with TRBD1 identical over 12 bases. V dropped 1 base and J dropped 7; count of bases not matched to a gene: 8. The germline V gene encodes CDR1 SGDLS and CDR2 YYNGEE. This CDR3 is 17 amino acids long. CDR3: CASSVSGQGAIGEKLFF. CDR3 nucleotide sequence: TGTGCCAGCAGCGTATCGGGACAGGGGGCTATAGGTGAAAAACTGTTTTTT.

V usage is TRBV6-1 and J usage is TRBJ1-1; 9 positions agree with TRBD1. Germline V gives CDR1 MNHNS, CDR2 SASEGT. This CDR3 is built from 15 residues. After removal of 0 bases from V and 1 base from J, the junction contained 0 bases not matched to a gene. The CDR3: CASSEAGQGNTEAFF. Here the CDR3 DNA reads TGTGCCAGCAGTGAAGCGGGACAGGGGAACACTGAAGCTTTCTTT.

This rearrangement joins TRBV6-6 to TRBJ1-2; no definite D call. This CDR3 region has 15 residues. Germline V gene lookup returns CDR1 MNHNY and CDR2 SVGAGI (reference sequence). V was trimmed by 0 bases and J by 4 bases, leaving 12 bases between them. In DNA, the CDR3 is TGTGCCAGCAGTTACTCGTTTTCGGGGAGCTATGGCTACACCTTC. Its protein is CASSYSFSGSYGYTF.

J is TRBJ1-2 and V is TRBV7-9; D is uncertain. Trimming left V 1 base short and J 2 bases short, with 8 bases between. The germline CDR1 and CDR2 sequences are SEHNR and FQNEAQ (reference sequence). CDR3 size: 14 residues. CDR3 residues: CASSLDSGNYGYTF. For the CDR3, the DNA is TGTGCCAGCAGCTTAGACTCGGGGAACTATGGCTACACCTTC.

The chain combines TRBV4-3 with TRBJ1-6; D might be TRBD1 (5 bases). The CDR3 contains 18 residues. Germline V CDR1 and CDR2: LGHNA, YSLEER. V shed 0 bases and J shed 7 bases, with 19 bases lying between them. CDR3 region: CASSQDVRGTVGNSPLHF. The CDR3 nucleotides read TGCGCCAGCAGCCAAGATGTTCGCGGGACGGTAGGGAATTCACCCCTCCACTTT.

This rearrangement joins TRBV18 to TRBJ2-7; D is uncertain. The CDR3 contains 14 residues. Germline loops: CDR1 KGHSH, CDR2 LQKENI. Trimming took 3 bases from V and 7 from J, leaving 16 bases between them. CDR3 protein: CASSPDRSYVEQYF. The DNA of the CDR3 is TGTGCCAGCTCACCGGACCGGTCTTATGTGGAGCAGTACTTC.

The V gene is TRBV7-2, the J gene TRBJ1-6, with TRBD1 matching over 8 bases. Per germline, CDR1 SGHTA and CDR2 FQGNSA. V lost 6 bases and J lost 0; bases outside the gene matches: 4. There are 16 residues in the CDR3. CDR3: CASRDDRGSYNSPLHF. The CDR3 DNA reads TGTGCCAGCAGGGACGACAGGGGCTCCTATAATTCACCCCTCCACTTT.